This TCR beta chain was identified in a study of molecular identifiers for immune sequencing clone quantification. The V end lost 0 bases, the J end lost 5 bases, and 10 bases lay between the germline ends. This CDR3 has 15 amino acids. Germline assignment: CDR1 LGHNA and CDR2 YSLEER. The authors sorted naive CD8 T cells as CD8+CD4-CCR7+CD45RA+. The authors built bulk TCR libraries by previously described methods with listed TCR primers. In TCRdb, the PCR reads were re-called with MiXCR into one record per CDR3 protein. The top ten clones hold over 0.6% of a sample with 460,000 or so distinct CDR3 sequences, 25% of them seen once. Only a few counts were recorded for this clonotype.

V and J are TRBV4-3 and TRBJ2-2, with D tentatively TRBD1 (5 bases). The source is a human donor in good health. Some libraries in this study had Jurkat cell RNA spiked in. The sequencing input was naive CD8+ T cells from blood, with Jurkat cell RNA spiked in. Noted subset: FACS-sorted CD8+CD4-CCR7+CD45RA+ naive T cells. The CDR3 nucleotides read TGCGCCAGCAGCCAAGAGGCAGGGTATACCGGGGAGCTGTTTTTT. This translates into CASSQEAGYTGELFF.